This T cell receptor beta chain was recovered during a study of blood T cell repertoires in COVID-19. Study background: The United States, Italy and Spain provided the acute and convalescent COVID-19 samples. Nucleic acid was either cDNA or gDNA, and it came from T cells, B-cell-depleted T cells, or PBMCs.

Per the germline V gene, CDR1 is LNHDA and CDR2 is SQIVND (reference sequence). The CDR3 has 13 residues. The V end was cut by 4 bases, the J end by 4 bases, with 8 bases between. Methods used by the authors: Cell counts per sample came from amplifying reference gene primers. Sequenced by immunoSEQ multiplex PCR; TCRdb stores in-frame clones only, minus some. V, J and clone size are those of that table, while D and trimming were read from the DNA. The sample yields around 200,000 clones, roughly 90% seen once. The sequenced sample consisted of peripheral blood. V usage is TRBV19 and J usage is TRBJ2-1; no definite D call. The TCR comes from a man aged 50-60 years with acute or convalescent COVID-19. Here the CDR3 reads CASSTHTYNEQFF. The CDR3 bases are TGTGCCAGTAGTACCCACACGTACAATGAGCAGTTCTTC.